This T cell receptor beta chain was observed in a study of OX40 agonist ivuxolimab in advanced cancers. V lost 4 bases to trimming and J lost 9 bases; unmatched junction nucleotides: 7. Germline CDR1 MDHEN, CDR2 SYDVKM. The CDR3 contains 14 residues. TCRdb's table, derived via immunoSEQ multiplex PCR, lists solely in-frame clones and lacks some. The sample yields about 78,000 clones, around 87% seen once. General observations from the study: Antigens targeted by the expanded peripheral T cells were not determined. Clonal expansion by week 6 occurred in CD4+ and CD8+ blood T cells (at 0.1 to 3.0 mg/kg).

Blood sampling took place at baseline, cycle 4 day 1, and cycle 7 day 1. This clone was seen only once. What it binds is not known. Material: CD4+ or CD8+ T cells sorted from blood, obtained in a trial of the OX40 agonist ivuxolimab. This clonotype originated in an adult with an advanced solid tumor such as melanoma, head and neck, liver or kidney cancer. The chain is built from TRBV28 and TRBJ1-2, with 11 positions matching TRBD1. The CDR3 protein is CASSSGTGGRSYTF. CDR3 bases: TGTGCCAGCAGTTCCGGGACAGGGGGTAGGAGCTACACCTTC.